The rows below give T cell receptor beta chains drawn from one sample of a study of blood T cell repertoires in COVID-19. The method was immunoSEQ multiplex PCR; TCRdb's version includes in-frame clones alone and lacks a portion of them. The sample holds roughly 400,000 clones, about 87% seen once. The sample taken for sequencing was peripheral blood. These receptors came from a woman aged 55-75 years with COVID-19, enrolled during active disease. Each CDR3 is given with its conserved first and last residue. A D gene is named only where the DNA matches it firmly. Some rows mark clone size as missing; the rest say once, few, many or name a class of expanded clone.

d_call	clone_size	j_call	v_call	cdr3_nt	cdr3_aa
-	once	TRBJ1-2	TRBV3-1/TRBV3-2	TGTGCCAGCAGCCAAGTGACAGCTGGTTTTTCCTCTAACTATGGCTACACCTTC	CASSQVTAGFSSNYGYTF
TRBD1	-	TRBJ2-3	TRBV7-2	TGTGCCAGCAGCTACGACAGGGGTTCAGATACGCAGTATTTT	CASSYDRGSDTQYF
-	-	TRBJ2-5	TRBV10-3	TGTGCCATCAGTGAGTCGAAGGGGGGGAGTGAGACCCAGTACTTC	CAISESKGGSETQYF
TRBD1	-	TRBJ1-1	TRBV2	TGTGCCAACAGGGGGCTTACCACTGAAGCTTTCTTT	CANRGLTTEAFF
TRBD1	-	TRBJ2-1	TRBV11-2	TGTGCCAGCACCGGACAGGGCGCGGGCTACAATGAGCAGTTCTTC	CASTGQGAGYNEQFF
TRBD2	-	TRBJ2-3	TRBV7-7	TGTGCTAGCAGCCCCCGCGGGGGGAGCACAGATACGCAGTATTTT	CASSPRGGSTDTQYF
-	-	TRBJ2-1	TRBV3-1/TRBV3-2	TGTGCCAGCAGCCAATACCTCCTAGCCGTTGAGCAGTTCTTC	CASSQYLLAVEQFF
TRBD1	-	TRBJ2-7	TRBV6-5	TGTGCCAGCAGCAGGGACAGGGGGCTCGAGCAGTACTTC	CASSRDRGLEQYF
-	-	TRBJ1-1	TRBV10-1	TGCGCCAGCAGCAGAACGACAGAAACTACTGAAGCTTTCTTT	CASSRTTETTEAFF
-	once	TRBJ2-3	TRBV4-1	TGCGCCAGCAGCCAAGGTTCACAGATCGATACGCAGTATTTT	CASSQGSQIDTQYF
TRBD1	-	TRBJ1-2	TRBV5-4	TGTGCCAGCATCATGGGACAGGGGAATAGGAGGGACGGCTACACCTTC	CASIMGQGNRRDGYTF
TRBD2	-	TRBJ2-5	TRBV7-2	TGTGCCAGCAGCTTAGAGGGGCGGGGGGGCCGGAGGACCCAGTACTTC	CASSLEGRGGRRTQYF
TRBD1	-	TRBJ1-4	TRBV7-9	TGTGCCAGCAGCTTAGAGGGGACAGGGAGCGAAAAACTGTTTTTT	CASSLEGTGSEKLFF
-	-	TRBJ1-4	TRBV6-5	TGTGCCAGCAGTTACAGGCAGGGTGAAAAACTGTTTTTT	CASSYRQGEKLFF
TRBD1	-	TRBJ1-3	TRBV11-2	TGTGCCAGCAGCTCACCCGGGCAGGGGGTATATGGAAACACCATATATTTT	CASSSPGQGVYGNTIYF
TRBD2	-	TRBJ2-1	TRBV30	TGTGCCTGGAGTGCTAGCGGAGCCTACAATGAGCAGTTCTTC	CAWSASGAYNEQFF
-	-	TRBJ2-7	TRBV5-1	TGCGCCAGCAGCTTGGAGAGCCCGAGCTCCTACGAGCAGTACTTC	CASSLESPSSYEQYF
-	-	TRBJ2-3	TRBV6-5	TGTGCCAGCAGGACTCGTTCTAGCACAGATACGCAGTATTTT	CASRTRSSTDTQYF
TRBD2	once	TRBJ2-1	TRBV7-3	TGTGCCAGCAGCCCTAGCGGGGGGGCCTTCGATGAGCAGTTCTTC	CASSPSGGAFDEQFF
-	-	TRBJ2-5	TRBV7-3	TGTGCCAGCAGCTTCACTGTTCAAGAGACCCAGTACTTC	CASSFTVQETQYF
TRBD1	-	TRBJ1-2	TRBV7-9	TGTGCCAGCAGCCCGACGGCAGGGGGTCACTATGGCTACACCTTC	CASSPTAGGHYGYTF
-	once	TRBJ1-2	TRBV5-1	TGCGCCAGCGGGGGCGTTAACTATGGCTACACCTTC	CASGGVNYGYTF